Given below is one TCR beta chain in context. What it recognizes is unknown. This sample was taken from a study of cytomegalovirus exposure and HLA in healthy donors. Study-wide findings and caveats: Links to common viral pathogens appeared, in a later analysis, for several of the most significant clusters. Later analysis demonstrated an association between a missense DCLRE1C variant and TCR beta V- and J-gene trimming.

Use of 60 Vbeta and 13 Jbeta primers characterized the PCR. Some clones are missing from TCRdb's copy, which holds only in-frame ones; the method was immunoSEQ multiplex PCR. The sample includes more than 95,000 clones, around 73% of them seen just once. This CDR3 has 16 residues. Germline-derived CDR1 and CDR2 are ENHRY and SYGVKD. The V and J ends lost 3 bases and 1 base, in that order; junction bases with no gene match: 8. The material sequenced was PBMCs. The chain couples TRBV10-3 to TRBJ2-7; TRBD1 aligns across 8 bases. The origin of this receptor is a woman aged 40 to 50 in good health and CMV-seronegative. The CDR3 spells CAISDRAGGKSYEQYF. The CDR3 bases are TGTGCCATCAGTGACAGAGCAGGGGGCAAGTCCTACGAGCAGTACTTC.